This passage covers 28 T cell receptor beta chains from one sample sequenced in a study of T cell clusters in autoimmune cytopenias. TRB was amplified by touch-down multiplex PCR, primer pools A and B combined. Each CDR3 protein gets one entry in TCRdb, which reprocessed the multiplex PCR reads and gives no DNA. This table holds under 9,500 distinct CDR3 sequences. Each sample's input was roughly 230 ng genomic DNA, roughly 38,000 genome equivalents. Source material: peripheral blood. These receptors were taken from a human donor with an autoimmune cytopenia or autoimmune hepatitis (not recorded which).

This chain uses TRBV12-3 or TRBV12-4 with TRBJ1-2. The CDR3 covers 13 residues. The CDR3 loop is CASRTPGSYGYTF.

This clonotype is labeled medium-sized based on frequency. This chain connects TRBV5-4 to TRBJ2-2; TCRdb names TRBD1, which stays unverified in the absence of DNA. This CDR3 comprises 13 residues. Per germline, CDR1 SGHNT and CDR2 YYREEE (reference sequence). CDR3 sequence: CASSRDVGGELFF.

The gene calls are TRBV30 and TRBJ1-2. Germline V gene sequence: CDR1 GTSNPN, CDR2 SVGIG (reference sequence). This CDR3 contains 13 residues. CDR3 protein: CAWSGQGGYGYTF. Full variable domain (missing parts from reference TRBV30 and TRBJ1-2): SQTIHQWPATLVQPVGSPLSLECTVEGTSNPNLYWYRQAAGRGLQLLFYSVGIGQISSEVPQNLSASRPQDRQFILSSKKLLLSDSGFYLCAWSGQGGYGYTFGSGTRLTVV.

This clonotype is medium-sized (0.01 to 0.1%) by frequency. V gene TRBV5-6 combines with J gene TRBJ1-4. The CDR3 totals 15 residues. CDR1 is SGHDT, CDR2 YYEEEE, per germline. The CDR3 spells CASSLAVQVDEKLFF.

The CDR3 sequence: CASSPRVAGFSTDTQYF. The V gene is TRBV7-2, the J gene TRBJ2-3; without DNA, the TCRdb call of TRBD2 cannot be checked. The CDR3 spans 17 residues. The germline CDR1 and CDR2 sequences are SGHTA and FQGNSA.

The chain is built from TRBV19 and TRBJ1-6; TCRdb's assignment of TRBD1 cannot be checked, as there is no DNA. From germline, CDR1 is LNHDA and CDR2 SQIVND (reference sequence). This CDR3 has 12 amino acids. The CDR3 region is CATRDGNSPLHF.

In terms of frequency, this clonotype is medium-sized. J is TRBJ1-5 and V is TRBV29-1. Germline V gene lookup returns CDR1 SQVTM and CDR2 ANQGSEA. The CDR3 is 15 amino acids. CDR3 amino acids: CSVADGLLGNQPQHF. Together with reference TRBV29-1 and TRBJ1-5, the CDR3 gives the full variable domain: SAVISQKPSRDICQRGTSLTIQCQVDSQVTMMFWYRQQPGQSLTLIATANQGSEATYESGFVIDKFPISRPNLTFSTLTVSNMSPEDSSIYLCSVADGLLGNQPQHFGDGTRLSIL.

By frequency, this clonotype registers medium-sized. CDR3 sequence reads: CASSPSLSTQYF. This chain connects TRBV19 to TRBJ2-3; the TCRdb call, TRBD1, lacks DNA for checking. Germline values: CDR1 LNHDA, CDR2 SQIVND (reference sequence). The CDR3 contains 12 residues.

This chain links TRBV6-1 with TRBJ2-3; the TCRdb D gene call, TRBD2, has no DNA to confirm it. Germline V lookup: CDR1 MNHNS, CDR2 SASEGT. CDR3 length equals 17 residues. The CDR3 reads CASSERTGGAVGDTQYF.

The gene calls are TRBV18 and TRBJ2-7. Germline-derived CDR1 and CDR2 are KGHSH and LQKENI. The CDR3 is made up of 12 amino acids. CDR3 sequence reads: CASSEASYEQYF.

Judged by frequency, this clonotype is medium-sized. The V gene is TRBV19, the J gene TRBJ1-1; TCRdb selects TRBD1, and the lack of DNA leaves this call unchecked. This CDR3 contains 14 residues. The germline CDR1 and CDR2 sequences are LNHDA and SQIVND (reference sequence). CDR3 sequence: CASSRVPGRSEAFF.

V is TRBV19 and J is TRBJ2-1; TCRdb outputs TRBD1, but without DNA this stays unchecked. Germline CDR1 LNHDA, CDR2 SQIVND (reference sequence). The CDR3 has 20 residues. CDR3 region: CASSTPSRGLDTSSYNEQFF. The full variable domain, its missing parts supplied by reference TRBV19 and TRBJ2-1, is DGGITQSPKYLFRKEGQNVTLSCEQNLNHDAMYWYRQDPGQGLRLIYYSQIVNDFQKGDIAEGYSVSREKKESFPLTVTSAQKNPTAFYLCASSTPSRGLDTSSYNEQFFGPGTRLTVL.

This chain links TRBV2 with TRBJ2-2; the TCRdb D gene call, TRBD1, has no DNA to confirm it. This CDR3 is 14 amino acids long. Germline CDR1 is SNHLY and CDR2 is FYNNEI. CDR3 amino acids: CASRRDRVSGELFF.

The rearrangement links TRBV7-2 to TRBJ2-3; TCRdb reports TRBD2, a call that lacks DNA to check it against. Germline values: CDR1 SGHTA, CDR2 FQGNSA. The CDR3 runs to 15 residues. CDR3 loop: CASSFQRGSTDTQYF.

Judged by frequency, this clonotype is medium-sized. The gene calls are TRBV6-1 and TRBJ2-2; the D gene TCRdb calls, TRBD1, cannot be checked with no DNA. Germline values: CDR1 MNHNS, CDR2 SASEGT. This CDR3 spans 15 amino acids. This chain's CDR3 is CASSGAALGTGELFF.

This sequence joins TRBV30 and TRBJ2-3. Germline V CDR1 and CDR2: GTSNPN, SVGIG (reference sequence). The CDR3 spans 14 residues. The CDR3 protein is CAWKASSPRDTQYF. Filled out from reference TRBV30 and TRBJ2-3, the complete variable domain reads SQTIHQWPATLVQPVGSPLSLECTVEGTSNPNLYWYRQAAGRGLQLLFYSVGIGQISSEVPQNLSASRPQDRQFILSSKKLLLSDSGFYLCAWKASSPRDTQYFGPGTRLTVL.

According to its frequency, this clonotype is medium-sized. The gene calls are TRBV30 and TRBJ2-7; no DNA is available, so the TRBD1 call from TCRdb remains unchecked. This CDR3 is built from 14 residues. Germline V gives CDR1 GTSNPN, CDR2 SVGIG (reference sequence). CDR3: CAYRSRDRGYEQYF. Drawing the rest from reference TRBV30 and TRBJ2-7, the complete variable domain is SQTIHQWPATLVQPVGSPLSLECTVEGTSNPNLYWYRQAAGRGLQLLFYSVGIGQISSEVPQNLSASRPQDRQFILSSKKLLLSDSGFYLCAYRSRDRGYEQYFGPGTRLTVT.

This chain links TRBV29-1 with TRBJ2-3; with no DNA, the TCRdb D assignment of TRBD1 cannot be verified. The CDR3 sequence is 13 residues long. Germline CDR1 is SQVTM and CDR2 is ANQGSEA. CDR3 loop: CSVPGGRVDTQYF.

This clonotype ranks as medium-sized in terms of frequency. This rearrangement joins TRBV12-3 or TRBV12-4 to TRBJ2-7; checking the TCRdb D call of TRBD1 is not possible without DNA. This CDR3 region has 16 residues. The CDR3 is CASSTNRAAESYEQYF.

The rearrangement joins TRBV18 to TRBJ1-2; TCRdb proposes TRBD1, but this gene call is untestable without DNA. This CDR3 comprises 15 residues. Per germline, CDR1 KGHSH and CDR2 LQKENI. The CDR3 loop is CASSTEGGANYGYTF. Full variable domain (rest looked up from reference TRBV18 and TRBJ1-2): NAGVMQNPRHLVRRRGQEARLRCSPMKGHSHVYWYRQLPEEGLKFMVYLQKENIIDESGMPKERFSAEFPKEGPSILRIQQVVRGDSAAYFCASSTEGGANYGYTFGSGTRLTVV.

The chain combines TRBV5-1 with TRBJ2-1; TCRdb names TRBD2, which stays unverified in the absence of DNA. The CDR3 is 15 residues long. Germline CDR1 and CDR2: SGHRS and YFSETQ. Here the CDR3 reads CASRLTSGGANEQFF.

By frequency, this clonotype is medium-sized. The chain couples TRBV27 to TRBJ1-6. Per germline, CDR1 MNHEY and CDR2 SMNVEV (reference sequence). CDR3 length equals 13 residues. CDR3 sequence: CASSLDPRPPLHF.

This rearrangement joins TRBV19 to TRBJ1-5. The CDR3 extends over 13 amino acids. Per the germline V gene, CDR1 is LNHDA and CDR2 is SQIVND (reference sequence). CDR3 amino acids: CASSTTEIQPQHF.

The rearrangement joins TRBV11-1 to TRBJ2-1. Germline CDR1 SGHAT, CDR2 FQDESV (reference sequence). The CDR3 has 15 amino acids. This CDR3 reads CATSDVRSGPNEQFF.

V usage is TRBV14 and J usage is TRBJ2-7; TCRdb's D gene call, TRBD1, goes unchecked for lack of DNA. The V gene's germline CDR1 is SGHDN and CDR2 FVKESK. The CDR3 loop spans 13 amino acids. This CDR3 is CASSPRTAYEQYF.

The V and J genes are TRBV30 and TRBJ1-5; TCRdb's D call of TRBD1 is untestable without DNA. Germline values: CDR1 GTSNPN, CDR2 SVGIG (reference sequence). The CDR3 is 14 amino acids. The chain's CDR3 is CAWNVGTVNQPQHF.

By frequency, this clonotype is medium-sized. J is TRBJ1-1 and V is TRBV19. CDR1 is LNHDA and CDR2 is SQIVND in the germline V gene (reference sequence). CDR3 length: 13 residues. CDR3 amino acids: CASPSPKNTEAFF.

The V and J genes are TRBV30 and TRBJ1-1; TCRdb calls TRBD1, which cannot be checked without DNA. CDR1 is GTSNPN and CDR2 is SVGIG in the germline V gene (reference sequence). CDR3 length: 14 amino acids. CDR3 region: CAWRPGQGSTEAFF. Full variable domain (rest looked up from reference TRBV30 and TRBJ1-1): SQTIHQWPATLVQPVGSPLSLECTVEGTSNPNLYWYRQAAGRGLQLLFYSVGIGQISSEVPQNLSASRPQDRQFILSSKKLLLSDSGFYLCAWRPGQGSTEAFFGQGTRLTVV.